This T cell receptor (beta chain) was sequenced during a study of blood T cell repertoires in COVID-19. Study-wide background: Italy, Spain and the United States were the sources of the convalescent and acute COVID-19 samples.

In the authors' workflow: The assay estimated nucleated cells by amplifying reference gene primers. Sequencing used immunoSEQ multiplex PCR; TCRdb keeps in-frame clones, though not all of them. V, J and clone size were drawn from that table, and D and trimming were deduced from the DNA. The sample holds 200,000 to 300,000 clones; approximately 85% are singletons and the top ten take over 3.5%. The J segment lost 4 bases and the V segment lost 2 bases, leaving 7 bases of the junction unmatched. Germline-derived CDR1 and CDR2 are SGHRS and YFSETQ. The CDR3 runs to 15 residues. The rearrangement joins TRBV5-1 to TRBJ1-2, with 8 bases that match TRBD1. Sample: peripheral blood. This TCR came from a woman aged 70-85 years with acute or convalescent COVID-19. The CDR3 DNA sequence: TGCGCCAGCAGCTTTACCACAGGGGGTAGCTATGGCTACACCTTC. Its translation: CASSFTTGGSYGYTF.